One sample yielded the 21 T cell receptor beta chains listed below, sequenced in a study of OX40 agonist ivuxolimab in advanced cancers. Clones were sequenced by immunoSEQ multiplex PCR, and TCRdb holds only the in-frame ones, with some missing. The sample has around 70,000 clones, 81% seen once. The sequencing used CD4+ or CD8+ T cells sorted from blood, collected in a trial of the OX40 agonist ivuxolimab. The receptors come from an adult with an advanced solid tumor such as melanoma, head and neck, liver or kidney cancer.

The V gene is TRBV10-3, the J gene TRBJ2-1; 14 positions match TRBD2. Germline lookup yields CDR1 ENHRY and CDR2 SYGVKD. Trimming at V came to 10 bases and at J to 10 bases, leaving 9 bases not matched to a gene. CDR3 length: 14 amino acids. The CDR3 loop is CATRPGLAGEEQFF. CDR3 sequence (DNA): TGTGCCACGCGACCGGGACTAGCGGGAGAAGAGCAGTTCTTC.

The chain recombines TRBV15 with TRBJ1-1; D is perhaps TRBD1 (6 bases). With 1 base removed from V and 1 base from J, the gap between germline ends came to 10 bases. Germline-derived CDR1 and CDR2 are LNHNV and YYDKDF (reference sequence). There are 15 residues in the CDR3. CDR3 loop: CATSRGETGNTEAFF. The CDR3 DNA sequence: TGTGCCACCAGCAGAGGCGAGACAGGGAACACTGAAGCTTTCTTT.

The CDR3 bases are TGTGCCAGCAGCGCCGCGGGGGACCGGTTAAGCACAGATACGCAGTATTTT. Its protein is CASSAAGDRLSTDTQYF. The V call is TRBV9, the J call TRBJ2-3; TRBD2 aligns across 7 bases. This CDR3 spans 17 amino acids. The V segment lost 3 bases and the J segment 0 bases; nucleotides outside the gene matches: 10. Germline CDR1 reads SGDLS; CDR2 reads YYNGEE.

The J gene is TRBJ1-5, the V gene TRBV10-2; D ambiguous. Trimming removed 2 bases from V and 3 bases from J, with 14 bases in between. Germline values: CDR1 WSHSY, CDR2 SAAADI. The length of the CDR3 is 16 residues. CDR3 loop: CASSEQAPGSNQPQHF. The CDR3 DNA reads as TGCGCCAGCAGTGAGCAGGCGCCGGGCTCCAATCAGCCCCAGCATTTT.

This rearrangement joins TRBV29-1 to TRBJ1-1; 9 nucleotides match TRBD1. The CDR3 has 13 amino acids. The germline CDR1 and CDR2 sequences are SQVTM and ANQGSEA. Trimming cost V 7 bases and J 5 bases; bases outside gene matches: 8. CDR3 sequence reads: CSATRDRDTEAFF. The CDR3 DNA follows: TGCAGCGCGACCCGGGACAGGGATACTGAAGCTTTCTTT.

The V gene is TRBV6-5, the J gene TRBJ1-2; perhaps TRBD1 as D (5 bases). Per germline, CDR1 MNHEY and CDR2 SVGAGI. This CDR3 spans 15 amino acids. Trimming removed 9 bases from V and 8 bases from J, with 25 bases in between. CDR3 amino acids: CASLLIEGSSWGYTF. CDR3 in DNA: TGTGCCAGTCTTCTCATCGAGGGGTCCTCTTGGGGCTACACCTTC.

The chain's CDR3 is CASSYSRTGDSPLHF. CDR3 DNA sequence: TGTGCCAGCAGTTACTCCCGGACAGGGGATTCACCCCTCCACTTT. The gene calls are TRBV6-6 and TRBJ1-6; 9 bases map to TRBD1. The CDR3 has 15 amino acids. V trimming: 0 bases; J trimming: 8 bases; junction bases outside the gene matches: 2. Germline assignment: CDR1 MNHNY and CDR2 SVGAGI (reference sequence).

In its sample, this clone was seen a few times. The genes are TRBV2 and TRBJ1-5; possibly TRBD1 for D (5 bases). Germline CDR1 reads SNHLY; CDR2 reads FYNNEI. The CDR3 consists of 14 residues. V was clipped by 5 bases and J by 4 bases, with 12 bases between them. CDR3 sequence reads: CASSKDTRNQPQHF. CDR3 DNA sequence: TGTGCCAGCAGTAAGGACACACGTAATCAGCCCCAGCATTTT.

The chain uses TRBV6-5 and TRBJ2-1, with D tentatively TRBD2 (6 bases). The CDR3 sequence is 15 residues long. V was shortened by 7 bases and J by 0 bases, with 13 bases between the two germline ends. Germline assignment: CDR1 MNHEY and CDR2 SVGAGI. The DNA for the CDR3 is TGTGCCAGCAAACTACTAGCAGGCTCCTACAATGAGCAGTTCTTC. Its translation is CASKLLAGSYNEQFF.

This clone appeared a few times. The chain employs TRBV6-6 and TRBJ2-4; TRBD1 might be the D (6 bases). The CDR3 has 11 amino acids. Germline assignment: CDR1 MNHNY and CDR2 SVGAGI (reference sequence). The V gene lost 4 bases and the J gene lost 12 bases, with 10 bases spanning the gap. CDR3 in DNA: TGTGCCAGCAGTTTTGGACAGCATCAGTACTTC. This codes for CASSFGQHQYF.

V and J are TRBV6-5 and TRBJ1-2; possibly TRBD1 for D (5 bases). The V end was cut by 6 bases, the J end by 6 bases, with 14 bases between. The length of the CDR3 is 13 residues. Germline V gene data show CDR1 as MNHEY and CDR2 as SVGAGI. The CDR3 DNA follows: TGTGCCAGCAGCTACAGGTGGGGAGATGGCTACACCTTC. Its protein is CASSYRWGDGYTF.

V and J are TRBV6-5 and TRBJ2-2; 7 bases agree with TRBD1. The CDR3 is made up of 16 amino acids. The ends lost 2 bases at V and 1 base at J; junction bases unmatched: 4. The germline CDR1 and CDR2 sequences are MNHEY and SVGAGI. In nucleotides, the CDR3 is TGTGCCAGCAGTTACATTGGGACAGAGAACACCGGGGAGCTGTTTTTT. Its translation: CASSYIGTENTGELFF.

Written as DNA, the CDR3 is TGCGCCAGCAGCCCGCAGGGACAGGGGAACACCGGGGAGCTGTTTTTT. It codes for CASSPQGQGNTGELFF. V gene TRBV4-1 combines with J gene TRBJ2-2; 9 bases are a match to TRBD1. With 4 bases clipped from V and 1 base from J, the junction kept 4 bases outside the gene matches. Germline assignment: CDR1 MGHRA and CDR2 YSYEKL. CDR3 length equals 16 residues.

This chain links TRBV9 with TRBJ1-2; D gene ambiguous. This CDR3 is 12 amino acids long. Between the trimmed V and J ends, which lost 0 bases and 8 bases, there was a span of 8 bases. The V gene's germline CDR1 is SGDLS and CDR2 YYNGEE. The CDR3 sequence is CASSVVNQGYTF. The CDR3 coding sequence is TGTGCCAGCAGCGTAGTTAATCAAGGCTACACCTTC.

CDR3 nucleotides: TGTGCCAGCAGTTCGTCGGAACACACACACAATGAGCAGTTCTTC. Translated: CASSSSEHTHNEQFF. This chain connects TRBV25-1 to TRBJ2-1; no clear D. The CDR3 covers 15 residues. The V and J ends lost 5 bases and 5 bases respectively, with 16 bases between them. Germline V gene lookup returns CDR1 MGHDK and CDR2 SYGVNS.

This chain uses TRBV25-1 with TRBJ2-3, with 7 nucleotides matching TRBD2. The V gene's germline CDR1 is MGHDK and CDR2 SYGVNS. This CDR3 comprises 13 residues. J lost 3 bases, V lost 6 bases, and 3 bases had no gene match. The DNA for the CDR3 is TGTGCCAGCAGGCAGCGGGATACAGATACGCAGTATTTT. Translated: CASRQRDTDTQYF.

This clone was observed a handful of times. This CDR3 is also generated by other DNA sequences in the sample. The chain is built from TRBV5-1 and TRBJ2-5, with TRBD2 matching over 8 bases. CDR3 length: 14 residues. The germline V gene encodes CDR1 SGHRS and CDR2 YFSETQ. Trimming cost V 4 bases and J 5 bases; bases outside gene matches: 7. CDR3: CASSPGSGAETQYF. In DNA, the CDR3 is TGCGCCAGCAGCCCCGGTAGCGGGGCGGAGACCCAGTACTTC.

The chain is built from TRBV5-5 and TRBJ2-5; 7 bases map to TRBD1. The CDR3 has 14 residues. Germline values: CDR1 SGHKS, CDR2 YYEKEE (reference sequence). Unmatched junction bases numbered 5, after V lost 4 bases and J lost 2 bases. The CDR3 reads CASSRMGQQETQYF. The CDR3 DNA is TGTGCCAGCAGCCGTATGGGACAGCAAGAGACCCAGTACTTC.

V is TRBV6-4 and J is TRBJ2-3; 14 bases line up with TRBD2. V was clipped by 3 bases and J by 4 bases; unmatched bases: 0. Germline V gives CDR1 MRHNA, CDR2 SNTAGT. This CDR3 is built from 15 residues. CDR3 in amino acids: CASSETSGGADTQYF. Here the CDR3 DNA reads TGTGCCAGCAGTGAGACTAGCGGGGGGGCAGATACGCAGTATTTT.

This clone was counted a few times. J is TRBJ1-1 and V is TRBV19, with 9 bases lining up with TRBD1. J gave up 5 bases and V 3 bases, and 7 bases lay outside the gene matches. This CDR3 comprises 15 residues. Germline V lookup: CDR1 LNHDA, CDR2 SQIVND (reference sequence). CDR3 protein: CASSIYAGTGTEAFF. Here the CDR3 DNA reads TGTGCCAGTAGTATTTACGCAGGGACAGGGACTGAAGCTTTCTTT. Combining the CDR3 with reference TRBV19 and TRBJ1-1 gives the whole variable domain DGGITQSPKYLFRKEGQNVTLSCEQNLNHDAMYWYRQDPGQGLRLIYYSQIVNDFQKGDIAEGYSVSREKKESFPLTVTSAQKNPTAFYLCASSIYAGTGTEAFFGQGTRLTVV.

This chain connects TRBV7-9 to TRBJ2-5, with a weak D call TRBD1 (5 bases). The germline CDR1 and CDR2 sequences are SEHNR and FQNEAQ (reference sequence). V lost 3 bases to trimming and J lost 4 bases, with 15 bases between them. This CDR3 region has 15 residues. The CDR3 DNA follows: TGTGCCAGCAGCTTTAAGGGCAGGGCCGGAGAGACCCAGTACTTC. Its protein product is CASSFKGRAGETQYF.